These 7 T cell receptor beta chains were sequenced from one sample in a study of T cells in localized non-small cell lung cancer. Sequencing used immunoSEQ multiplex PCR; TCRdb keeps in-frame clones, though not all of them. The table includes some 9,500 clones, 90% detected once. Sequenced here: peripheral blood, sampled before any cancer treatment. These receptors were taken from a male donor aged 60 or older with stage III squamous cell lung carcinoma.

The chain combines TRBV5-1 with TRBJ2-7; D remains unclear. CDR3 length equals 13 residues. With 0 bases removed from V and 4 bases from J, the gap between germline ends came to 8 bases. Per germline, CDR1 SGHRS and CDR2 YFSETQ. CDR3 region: CASSLANSYEQYF. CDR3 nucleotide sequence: TGCGCCAGCAGCTTGGCCAATTCATACGAGCAGTACTTC.

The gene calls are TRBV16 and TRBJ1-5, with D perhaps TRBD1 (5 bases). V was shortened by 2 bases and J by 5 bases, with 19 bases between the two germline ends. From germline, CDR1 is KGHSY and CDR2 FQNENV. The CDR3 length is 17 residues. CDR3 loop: CASSQTGTGLIDQPQHF. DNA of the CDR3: TGTGCCAGCAGCCAAACCGGGACGGGATTGATTGATCAGCCCCAGCATTTT.

The CDR3 bases are TGTGCCAGCAGCGTCGCCGCAGGTACAGATACGCAGTATTTT. Its protein product is CASSVAAGTDTQYF. The J gene is TRBJ2-3, the V gene TRBV9; D is unclear. Germline CDR1 SGDLS, CDR2 YYNGEE. The germline V and J ends were trimmed by 2 bases and 3 bases, with 10 bases remaining between them. This CDR3 contains 14 residues.

The CDR3, as DNA: TGTGCCAGCAGCTACCGACCGGCTGATGAGCAGTTCTTC. Amino acid sequence: CASSYRPADEQFF. This chain joins TRBV7-2 and TRBJ2-1, with D hard to call. Trimming cost V 4 bases and J 8 bases, with 12 bases left between them. The CDR3 has 13 amino acids. Germline CDR1 reads SGHTA; CDR2 reads FQGNSA. Using reference TRBV7-2 and TRBJ2-1 for the parts outside the CDR3, the full variable domain is GAGVSQSPSNKVTEKGKDVELRCDPISGHTALYWYRQSLGQGLEFLIYFQGNSAPDKSGLPSDRFSAERTGGSVSTLTIQRTQQEDSAVYLCASSYRPADEQFFGPGTRLTVL.

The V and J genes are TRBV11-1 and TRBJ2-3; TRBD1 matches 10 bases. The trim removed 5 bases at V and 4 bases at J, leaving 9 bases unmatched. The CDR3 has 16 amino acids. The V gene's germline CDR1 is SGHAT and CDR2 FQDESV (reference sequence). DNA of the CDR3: TGTGCCAGCAGCCCCCGGGACAGGGGTCGTGCAGATACGCAGTATTTT. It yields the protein CASSPRDRGRADTQYF.

The CDR3 reads CASSLGGVNEKLFF. CDR3 nucleotide sequence: TGTGCCAGCAGCTTAGGAGGGGTTAATGAAAAACTGTTTTTT. The gene calls are TRBV7-8 and TRBJ1-4; tentative D call: TRBD1 (5 bases). This CDR3 has 14 amino acids. Germline loops: CDR1 SGHVS, CDR2 FQNEAQ. V was cut by 1 base and J by 4 bases, with 7 bases left in between.

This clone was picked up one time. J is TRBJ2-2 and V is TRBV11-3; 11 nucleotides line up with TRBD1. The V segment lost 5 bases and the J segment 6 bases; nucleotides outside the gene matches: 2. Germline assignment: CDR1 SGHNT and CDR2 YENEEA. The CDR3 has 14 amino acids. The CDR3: CASSGTGGPGELFF. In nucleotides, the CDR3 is TGTGCCAGCAGCGGGACAGGGGGACCCGGGGAGCTGTTTTTT.